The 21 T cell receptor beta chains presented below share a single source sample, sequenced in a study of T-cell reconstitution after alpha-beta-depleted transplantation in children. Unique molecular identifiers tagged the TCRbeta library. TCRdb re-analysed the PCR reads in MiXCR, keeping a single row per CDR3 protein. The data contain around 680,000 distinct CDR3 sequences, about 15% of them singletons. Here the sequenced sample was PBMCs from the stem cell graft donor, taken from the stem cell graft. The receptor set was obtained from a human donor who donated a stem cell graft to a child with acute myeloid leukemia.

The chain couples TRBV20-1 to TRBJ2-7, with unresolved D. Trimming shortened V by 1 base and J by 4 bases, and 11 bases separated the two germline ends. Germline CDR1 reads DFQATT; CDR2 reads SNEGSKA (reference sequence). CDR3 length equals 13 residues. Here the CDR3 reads CSARATDGYEQYF. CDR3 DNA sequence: TGCAGTGCTAGAGCCACGGACGGGTACGAGCAGTACTTC.

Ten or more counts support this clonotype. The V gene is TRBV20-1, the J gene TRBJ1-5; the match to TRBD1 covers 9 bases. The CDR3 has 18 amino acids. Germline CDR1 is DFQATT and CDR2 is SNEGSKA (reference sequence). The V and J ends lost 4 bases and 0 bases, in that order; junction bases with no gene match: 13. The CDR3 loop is CSANNHGTGYYSNQPQHF. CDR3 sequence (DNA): TGCAGTGCTAACAACCACGGGACAGGGTATTATAGCAATCAGCCCCAGCATTTT.

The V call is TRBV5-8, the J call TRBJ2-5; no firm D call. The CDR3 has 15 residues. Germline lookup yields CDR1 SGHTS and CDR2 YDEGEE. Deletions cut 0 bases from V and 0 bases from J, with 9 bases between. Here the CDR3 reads CASSLAGENQETQYF. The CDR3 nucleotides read TGTGCCAGCAGCTTGGCCGGTGAAAACCAAGAGACCCAGTACTTC.

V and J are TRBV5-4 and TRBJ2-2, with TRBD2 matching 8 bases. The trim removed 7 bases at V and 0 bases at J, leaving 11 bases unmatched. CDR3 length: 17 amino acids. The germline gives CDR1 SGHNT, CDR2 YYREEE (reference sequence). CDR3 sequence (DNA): TGTGCCAGCCTTCACCGGGCGGGGGGAACGAACACCGGGGAGCTGTTTTTT. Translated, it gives CASLHRAGGTNTGELFF. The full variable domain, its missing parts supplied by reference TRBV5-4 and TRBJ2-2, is ETGVTQSPTHLIKTRGQQVTLRCSSQSGHNTVSWYQQALGQGPQFIFQYYREEENGRGNFPPRFSGLQFPNYSSELNVNALELDDSALYLCASLHRAGGTNTGELFFGEGSRLTVL.

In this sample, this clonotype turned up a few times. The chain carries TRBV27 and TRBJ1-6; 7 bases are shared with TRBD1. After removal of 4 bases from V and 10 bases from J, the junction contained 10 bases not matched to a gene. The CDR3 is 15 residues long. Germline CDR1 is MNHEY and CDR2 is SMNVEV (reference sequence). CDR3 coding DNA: TGTGCCAGCAGTTCGGGGGCAGGGGGGACGTCACCCCTCCACTTT. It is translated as CASSSGAGGTSPLHF.

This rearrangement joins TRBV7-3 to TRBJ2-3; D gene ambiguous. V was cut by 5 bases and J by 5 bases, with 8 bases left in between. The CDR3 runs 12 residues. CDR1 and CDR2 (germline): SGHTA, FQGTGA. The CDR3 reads CASSDRQDTQYF. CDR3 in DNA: TGTGCCAGCAGCGACCGGCAAGATACGCAGTATTTT.

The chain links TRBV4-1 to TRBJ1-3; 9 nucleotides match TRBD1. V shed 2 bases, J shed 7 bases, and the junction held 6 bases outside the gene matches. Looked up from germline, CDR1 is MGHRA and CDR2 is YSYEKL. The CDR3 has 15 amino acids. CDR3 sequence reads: CASSQIWDRVNTIYF. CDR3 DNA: TGCGCCAGCAGCCAAATCTGGGACAGGGTGAACACCATATATTTT.

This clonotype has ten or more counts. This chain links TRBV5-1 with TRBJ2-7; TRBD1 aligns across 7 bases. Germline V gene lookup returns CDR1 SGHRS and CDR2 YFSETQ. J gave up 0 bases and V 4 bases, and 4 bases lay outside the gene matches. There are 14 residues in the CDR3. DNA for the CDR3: TGCGCCAGCAGCACGGGACAGAGCTCCTACGAGCAGTACGTC. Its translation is CASSTGQSSYEQYV.

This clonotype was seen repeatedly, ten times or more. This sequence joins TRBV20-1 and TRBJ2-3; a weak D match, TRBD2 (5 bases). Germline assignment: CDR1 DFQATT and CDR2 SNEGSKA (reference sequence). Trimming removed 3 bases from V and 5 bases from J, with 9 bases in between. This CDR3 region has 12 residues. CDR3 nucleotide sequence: TGCAGTGCTAGGTCCGGGGTAGATACGCAGTATTTT. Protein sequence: CSARSGVDTQYF.

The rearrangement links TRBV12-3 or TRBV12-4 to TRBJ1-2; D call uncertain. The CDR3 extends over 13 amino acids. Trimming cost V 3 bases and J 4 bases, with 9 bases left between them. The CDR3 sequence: CASSFRGLYGYTF. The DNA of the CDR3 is TGTGCCAGCAGTTTCCGAGGTCTCTATGGCTACACCTTC.

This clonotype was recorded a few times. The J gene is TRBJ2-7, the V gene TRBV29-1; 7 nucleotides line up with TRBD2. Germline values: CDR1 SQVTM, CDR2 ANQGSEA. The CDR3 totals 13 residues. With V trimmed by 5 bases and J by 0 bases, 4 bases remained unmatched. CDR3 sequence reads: CSVLAGLSYEQYF. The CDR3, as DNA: TGCAGCGTTTTAGCGGGTCTCTCCTACGAGCAGTACTTC.

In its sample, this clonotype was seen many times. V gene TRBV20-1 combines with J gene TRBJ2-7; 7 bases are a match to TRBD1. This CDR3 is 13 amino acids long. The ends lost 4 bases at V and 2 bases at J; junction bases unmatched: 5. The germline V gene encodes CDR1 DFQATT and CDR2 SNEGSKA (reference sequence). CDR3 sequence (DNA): TGCAGTGCTATATCCGGACAGGCCTACGAGCAGTACTTC. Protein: CSAISGQAYEQYF.

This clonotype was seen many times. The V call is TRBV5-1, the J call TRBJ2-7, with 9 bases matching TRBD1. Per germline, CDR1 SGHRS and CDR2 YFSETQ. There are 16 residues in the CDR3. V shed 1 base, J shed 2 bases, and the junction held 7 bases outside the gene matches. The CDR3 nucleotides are TGCGCCAGCAGCTTGAATACAGGGACAGGGACCTACGAGCAGTACTTC. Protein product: CASSLNTGTGTYEQYF.

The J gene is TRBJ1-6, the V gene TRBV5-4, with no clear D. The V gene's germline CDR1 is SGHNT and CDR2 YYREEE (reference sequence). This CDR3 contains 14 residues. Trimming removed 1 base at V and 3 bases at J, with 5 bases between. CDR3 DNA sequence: TGTGCCAGCAGCTTGCCAGACTATAATTCACCCCTCCACTTT. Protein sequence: CASSLPDYNSPLHF.

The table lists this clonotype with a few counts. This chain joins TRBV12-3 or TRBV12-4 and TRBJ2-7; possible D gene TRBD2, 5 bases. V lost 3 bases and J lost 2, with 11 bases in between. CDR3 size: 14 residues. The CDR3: CASSFAGLAYEQYF. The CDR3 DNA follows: TGTGCCAGCAGTTTTGCCGGACTCGCCTACGAGCAGTACTTC.

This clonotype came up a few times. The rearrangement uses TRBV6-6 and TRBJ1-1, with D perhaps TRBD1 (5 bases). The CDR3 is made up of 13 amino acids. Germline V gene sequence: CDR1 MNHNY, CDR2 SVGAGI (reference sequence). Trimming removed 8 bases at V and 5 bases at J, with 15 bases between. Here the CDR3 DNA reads TGTGCCAGCCCGGGGGGGGGAAGGACTGAAGCTTTCTTT. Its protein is CASPGGGRTEAFF.

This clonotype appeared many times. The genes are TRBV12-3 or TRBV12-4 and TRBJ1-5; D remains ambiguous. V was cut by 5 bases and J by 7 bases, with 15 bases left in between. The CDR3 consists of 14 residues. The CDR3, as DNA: TGTGCCAGCAGTCTCCGCCCGTTTCCGCAGCCCCAGCATTTT. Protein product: CASSLRPFPQPQHF.

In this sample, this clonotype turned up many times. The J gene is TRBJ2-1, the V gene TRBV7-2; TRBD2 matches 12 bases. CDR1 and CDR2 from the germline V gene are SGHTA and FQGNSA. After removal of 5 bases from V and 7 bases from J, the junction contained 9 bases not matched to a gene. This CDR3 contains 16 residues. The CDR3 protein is CASSPRTSGAPNEQFF. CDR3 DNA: TGTGCCAGCAGCCCCCGGACTAGCGGGGCACCGAATGAGCAGTTCTTC.

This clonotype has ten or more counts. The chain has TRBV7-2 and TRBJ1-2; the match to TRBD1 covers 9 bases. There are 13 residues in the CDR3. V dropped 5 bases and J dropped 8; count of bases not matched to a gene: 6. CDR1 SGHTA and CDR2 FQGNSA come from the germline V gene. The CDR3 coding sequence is TGTGCCAGCAGCCCGGACAGGGGTCAAGGCTACACCTTC. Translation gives CASSPDRGQGYTF.

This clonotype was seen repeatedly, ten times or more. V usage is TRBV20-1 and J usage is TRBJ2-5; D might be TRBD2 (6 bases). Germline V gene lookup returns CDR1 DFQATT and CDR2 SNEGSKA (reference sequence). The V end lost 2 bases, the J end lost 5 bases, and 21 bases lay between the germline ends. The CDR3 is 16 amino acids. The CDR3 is CSARYRDSIAMETQYF. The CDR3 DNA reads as TGCAGTGCTAGATACCGGGACTCAATAGCGATGGAGACCCAGTACTTC.

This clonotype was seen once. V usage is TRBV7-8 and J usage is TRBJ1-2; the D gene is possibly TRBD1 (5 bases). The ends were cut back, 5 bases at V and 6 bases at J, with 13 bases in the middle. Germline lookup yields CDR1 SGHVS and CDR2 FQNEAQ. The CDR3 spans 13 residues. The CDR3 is CASSPGHPDGYTF. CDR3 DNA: TGTGCCAGCAGCCCCGGACACCCCGATGGCTACACCTTC.